The sequence of this T cell receptor beta chain was determined in a study of control samples from healthy donors and cancer patients. The assay was immunoSEQ multiplex PCR, and TCRdb's table has in-frame clones only and misses some. The sample records approximately 50,000 clones, just over 90% being singletons. In germline, CDR1 is SGHVS, CDR2 FNYEAQ. The CDR3 is 16 residues long. Trimming cost V 5 bases and J 0 bases; bases outside gene matches: 10. The chain recombines TRBV7-6 with TRBJ2-7; 7 bases line up with TRBD1. The TCR sequence derives from a man younger than 45 with colorectal cancer. Sample: PBMCs. The CDR3 reads CASSTWDSGTSYEQYF. CDR3 coding DNA: TGTGCCAGCAGCACGTGGGACAGCGGTACCTCCTACGAGCAGTACTTC.